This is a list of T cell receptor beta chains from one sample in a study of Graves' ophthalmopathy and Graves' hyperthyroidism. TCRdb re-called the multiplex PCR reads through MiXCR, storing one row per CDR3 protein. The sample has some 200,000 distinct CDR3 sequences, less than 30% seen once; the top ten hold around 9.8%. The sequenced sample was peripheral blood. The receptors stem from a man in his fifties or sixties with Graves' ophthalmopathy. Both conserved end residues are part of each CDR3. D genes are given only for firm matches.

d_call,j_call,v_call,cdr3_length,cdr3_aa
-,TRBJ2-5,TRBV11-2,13,CASSLARGWAQYF
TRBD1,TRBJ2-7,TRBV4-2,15,CASSRTGGDSYEQYF
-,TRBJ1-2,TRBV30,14,CAWSVLGPLWGYTF
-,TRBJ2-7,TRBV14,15,CASSPSGLRSYEQYF
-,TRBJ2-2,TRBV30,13,CAWSTRHTGELFF
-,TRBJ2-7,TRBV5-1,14,CASSLGPSPREQYF
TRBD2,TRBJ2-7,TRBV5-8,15,CASSLDPSGRGEQYF
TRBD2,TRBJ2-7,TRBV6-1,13,CASSDWTSHEQYF
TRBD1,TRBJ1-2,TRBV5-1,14,CASSSKQGAEGYTF
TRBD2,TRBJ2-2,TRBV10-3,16,CAGLTLAGDSAGELFF
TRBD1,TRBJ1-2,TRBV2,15,CASSNQGAGSGGYTF
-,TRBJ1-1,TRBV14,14,CASSRSGGRTEAFF
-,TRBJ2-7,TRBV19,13,CASSIALTYEQYF
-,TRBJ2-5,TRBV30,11,CAWSAKETQYF
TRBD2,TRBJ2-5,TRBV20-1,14,CSARGLAGPETQYF
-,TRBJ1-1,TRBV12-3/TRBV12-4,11,CASSTGTTAFF
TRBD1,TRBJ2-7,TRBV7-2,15,CASSRVGDRAYEQYF
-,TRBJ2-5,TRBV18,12,CASSPGEETQYF
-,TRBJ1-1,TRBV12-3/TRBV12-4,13,CASSLEGRTEAFF
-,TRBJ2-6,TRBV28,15,CASSFTGSGANVLTF
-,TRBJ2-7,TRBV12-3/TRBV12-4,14,CASSFGQGSDEQYF
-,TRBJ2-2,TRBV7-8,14,CASSLVAHTGELFF
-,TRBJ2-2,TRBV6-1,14,CASSEQGATGELFF
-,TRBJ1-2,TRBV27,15,CASSSQLGQDYGYTF
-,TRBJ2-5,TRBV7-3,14,CASSQTGHQETQYF
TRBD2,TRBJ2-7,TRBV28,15,CASSPRTSYSYEQYF
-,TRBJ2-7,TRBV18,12,CASSPGNREQYF
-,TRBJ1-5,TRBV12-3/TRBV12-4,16,CASSGRGGLSNQPQHF
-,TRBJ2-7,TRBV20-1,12,CSAPRGAYEQYF
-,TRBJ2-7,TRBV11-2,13,CASSSRRAYEQYF
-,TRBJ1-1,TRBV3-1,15,CASSHMDRINTEAFF
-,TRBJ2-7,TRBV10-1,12,CASSAPLGEQYF
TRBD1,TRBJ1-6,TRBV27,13,CASRDRGNSPLHF
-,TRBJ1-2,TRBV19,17,CASSSAGHRVASGGYTF